This T cell receptor (beta chain) was found in a study of T cells in Graves' hyperthyroidism and ophthalmopathy. The study's findings and limits: Peripheral blood also featured most of the thyroid clonotypes expanded above 0.001.

This clonotype was counted a few times. Its antigen is unidentified. A much larger clonotype is one base distant, so this may be a read error. Stable hyperthyroidism: no ophthalmopathy progression over 18 months of follow-up. Extraction of PBMCs used 8.5 to 10 ml of fresh peripheral blood. The V segment lost 3 bases and the J segment 0 bases; nucleotides outside the gene matches: 8. The CDR3 extends over 18 amino acids. Germline CDR1 and CDR2: SGHAT and FQDESV (reference sequence). TCR beta CDR3 regions were amplified from RNA transcripts. TCR CDR3 regions were first amplified by RT-PCR with HTBI primers. TCRdb reanalysed the multiplex PCR reads using MiXCR and keeps one entry per CDR3 protein. This sample has some 210,000 distinct CDR3 sequences; 15% to 20% occur once, and the top ten carry approximately 46%.

Sequencing used blood. The rearrangement joins TRBV11-1 to TRBJ2-1; the match to TRBD2 covers 10 bases. The source is a man between 50 and 59 years old with Graves' hyperthyroidism. The chain's CDR3 is CASSFGGTSASSYNEQFF. Written as DNA, the CDR3 is TGTGCCAGCAGCTTTGGAGGGACTAGCGCAAGCTCCTACAATGAGCAGTTCTTC.